A single sample gave rise to the 29 T cell receptor beta chains below, sequenced in a study of cytomegalovirus exposure and HLA in healthy donors. Primers: 60 Vbeta forward and 13 Jbeta reverse. The repertoire was sequenced with immunoSEQ multiplex PCR; TCRdb's copy has only in-frame clones and lacks some. The sample lists tens of thousands of clones; about 80% were seen once. The sample taken for sequencing was PBMCs. The receptors were sampled from a woman aged 40 to 49 in good health and CMV-seronegative.

This clone came up a few times. The rearrangement uses TRBV10-3 and TRBJ1-2, with D unresolved. With 11 bases removed from V and 5 bases from J, the gap between germline ends came to 15 bases. Germline CDR1 ENHRY, CDR2 SYGVKD. CDR3 length: 12 amino acids. CDR3 nucleotide sequence: TGTGCCGCCTCCGCCGACATGTATGGCTACACCTTC. This gives the protein CAASADMYGYTF.

This chain connects TRBV5-1 to TRBJ2-7; 9 nucleotides align to TRBD1. Trimming at V came to 0 bases and at J to 2 bases, leaving 3 bases not matched to a gene. CDR3 length: 15 amino acids. CDR1 is SGHRS and CDR2 is YFSETQ in the germline V gene. In DNA, the CDR3 is TGCGCCAGCAGCTTGGAGGGACAGGGAACCTACGAGCAGTACTTC. This sequence encodes CASSLEGQGTYEQYF.

The V and J genes are TRBV10-3 and TRBJ2-1; TRBD1 agrees at 7 bases. CDR1 ENHRY and CDR2 SYGVKD come from the germline V gene. J lost 1 base, V lost 4 bases, and 4 bases had no gene match. This CDR3 is 15 amino acids long. The CDR3: CAISGLQGSYNEQFF. DNA of the CDR3: TGTGCCATCAGTGGTTTACAGGGGTCCTACAATGAGCAGTTCTTC.

The chain links TRBV27 to TRBJ2-3; a possible D gene is TRBD2 (6 bases). V lost 3 bases to trimming and J lost 0 bases, with 19 bases between them. CDR3 length equals 18 residues. CDR1 is MNHEY and CDR2 is SMNVEV in the germline V gene (reference sequence). The DNA of the CDR3 is TGTGCCAGCAGTTTGCGTTATAGGGAAGGGACTAGCACAGATACGCAGTATTTT. This encodes CASSLRYREGTSTDTQYF.

This clone was counted a single time. The V call is TRBV5-1, the J call TRBJ2-6; possibly TRBD1 for D (5 bases). CDR3 length: 13 residues. The germline V gene has CDR1 SGHRS and CDR2 YFSETQ. V was clipped by 5 bases and J by 6 bases, with 9 bases between them. In DNA, the CDR3 is TGCGCCAGCAGAGGGGATTCGGCCAACGTCCTGACTTTC. Translated: CASRGDSANVLTF.

The chain combines TRBV27 with TRBJ1-3; D unresolved. The length of the CDR3 is 11 residues. Trimming shortened V by 4 bases and J by 4 bases, and 2 bases separated the two germline ends. Germline V lookup: CDR1 MNHEY, CDR2 SMNVEV (reference sequence). The CDR3 protein is CASSSGNTIYF. DNA for the CDR3: TGTGCCAGCAGTTCGGGAAACACCATATATTTT.

CDR3 bases: TGTGCCAGCAGTTACTCCTCTAGCGTATCCTACAATGAGCAGTTCTTC. Amino acid sequence: CASSYSSSVSYNEQFF. The chain links TRBV6-5 to TRBJ2-1, with a weak D call TRBD2 (6 bases). The germline V and J ends were trimmed by 0 bases and 1 base, with 10 bases remaining between them. CDR1 and CDR2 (germline): MNHEY, SVGAGI. This CDR3 spans 16 amino acids.

The chain uses TRBV2 and TRBJ2-1; no clear D. CDR1 SNHLY and CDR2 FYNNEI come from the germline V gene. This CDR3 has 14 residues. Between the trimmed V and J ends, which lost 4 bases and 7 bases, there was a span of 14 bases. DNA of the CDR3: TGTGCCAGCAGTGCGTGGCAGGCCCCTAATGAGCAGTTCTTC. Translating it yields CASSAWQAPNEQFF.

This sequence joins TRBV7-3 and TRBJ2-1, with a weak D call TRBD2 (5 bases). Germline V gene data show CDR1 as SGHTA and CDR2 as FQGTGA. The CDR3 extends over 13 amino acids. Trimming left V 5 bases short and J 10 bases short, with 15 bases between. Here the CDR3 DNA reads TGTGCCAGCAGCCGCGACGAGGGTGGGGAGCAGTTCTTC. It specifies CASSRDEGGEQFF.

This rearrangement joins TRBV5-1 to TRBJ1-1; 7 bases line up with TRBD1. The trim removed 3 bases at V and 0 bases at J, leaving 5 bases unmatched. Germline V gene data show CDR1 as SGHRS and CDR2 as YFSETQ. The CDR3 loop spans 15 amino acids. The CDR3 DNA reads as TGCGCCAGCAGCTGGACAGGAGAGATGAACACTGAAGCTTTCTTT. Encoded protein: CASSWTGEMNTEAFF. Together with reference TRBV5-1 and TRBJ1-1, the CDR3 gives the full variable domain: KAGVTQTPRYLIKTRGQQVTLSCSPISGHRSVSWYQQTPGQGLQFLFEYFSETQRNKGNFPGRFSGRQFSNSRSEMNVSTLELGDSALYLCASSWTGEMNTEAFFGQGTRLTVV.

This chain links TRBV13 with TRBJ2-1, with D perhaps TRBD2 (5 bases). CDR1 is PRHDT and CDR2 is FYEKMQ in the germline V gene (reference sequence). V was shortened by 5 bases and J by 0 bases, with 11 bases between the two germline ends. The CDR3 length is 15 residues. CDR3 DNA: TGTGCCAGCAGCCAACTAGGGAGCTCCTACAATGAGCAGTTCTTC. Its translation is CASSQLGSSYNEQFF.

The chain employs TRBV7-9 and TRBJ2-7, with 14 bases lining up with TRBD2. V lost 5 bases, J lost 5 bases, and 8 bases stayed unmatched. Looked up from germline, CDR1 is SEHNR and CDR2 is FQNEAQ (reference sequence). This CDR3 spans 16 amino acids. The DNA for the CDR3 is TGTGCCAGCAGCCTGGGACTAGCGGGAGTGGACCACGAGCAGTACTTC. This sequence encodes CASSLGLAGVDHEQYF.

The rearrangement links TRBV7-9 to TRBJ2-2; 9 bases map to TRBD1. Per germline, CDR1 SEHNR and CDR2 FQNEAQ (reference sequence). The CDR3 length is 15 residues. With V trimmed by 3 bases and J by 3 bases, 2 bases remained unmatched. The CDR3 reads CASSLRTGDTGELFF. CDR3 sequence (DNA): TGTGCCAGCAGCTTGAGGACAGGGGACACCGGGGAGCTGTTTTTT.

The V call is TRBV28, the J call TRBJ2-1; a possible D gene is TRBD1 (5 bases). The CDR3 runs 16 residues. Germline V CDR1 and CDR2: MDHEN, SYDVKM. Trimming removed 2 bases from V and 5 bases from J, with 16 bases in between. The CDR3 DNA follows: TGTGCCAGCAGTTTAGCCGACAGAATGCCGGACAATGAGCAGTTCTTC. Its translation: CASSLADRMPDNEQFF.

V usage is TRBV7-8 and J usage is TRBJ2-7, with TRBD2 matching over 13 bases. CDR1 SGHVS and CDR2 FQNEAQ come from the germline V gene. Unmatched junction bases numbered 4, after V lost 1 base and J lost 4 bases. This CDR3 is 16 amino acids long. CDR3 sequence reads: CASSLGTSGSSYEQYF. CDR3 DNA sequence: TGTGCCAGCAGCTTAGGGACTAGCGGGAGTTCTTACGAGCAGTACTTC.

V and J are TRBV15 and TRBJ2-3; 10 nucleotides match TRBD1. The germline gives CDR1 LNHNV, CDR2 YYDKDF (reference sequence). V trimming: 2 bases; J trimming: 7 bases; junction bases outside the gene matches: 12. The CDR3 spans 17 residues. The CDR3 is CATSRHLGTGDGNTQYF. The CDR3 bases are TGTGCCACCAGCAGACACCTGGGGACAGGGGACGGGAATACGCAGTATTTT.

This clone was detected only once. The chain uses TRBV28 and TRBJ1-1; 8 bases fit TRBD1. Germline V gene data show CDR1 as MDHEN and CDR2 as SYDVKM. The CDR3 spans 23 residues. V was clipped by 3 bases and J by 0 bases; unmatched bases: 27. CDR3 in amino acids: CASSFETIQWYRQGTNVNTEAFF. In DNA form, the CDR3 reads TGTGCCAGCAGTTTCGAAACGATTCAGTGGTATCGACAGGGGACGAATGTGAACACTGAAGCTTTCTTT.

The chain carries TRBV28 and TRBJ1-2, with D possibly being TRBD1 (6 bases). Trimming left V 3 bases short and J 2 bases short, with 7 bases between. Germline CDR1 MDHEN, CDR2 SYDVKM. The CDR3 is 13 amino acids. The DNA of the CDR3 is TGTGCCAGCAGTTTTGGACAGAACTATGGCTACACCTTC. Its protein product is CASSFGQNYGYTF.

The chain recombines TRBV15 with TRBJ2-7; D is undetermined. The CDR3 runs 14 residues. Trimming cost V 3 bases and J 0 bases, with 9 bases left between them. The V gene's germline CDR1 is LNHNV and CDR2 YYDKDF (reference sequence). Here the CDR3 DNA reads TGTGCCACCAGCAGGGCAGGAAGCTCCTACGAGCAGTACTTC. Protein: CATSRAGSSYEQYF.

The chain joins TRBV5-6 to TRBJ2-6; D possibly corresponds to TRBD1 (6 bases). Trimming left V 5 bases short and J 0 bases short, with 9 bases between. This CDR3 spans 15 amino acids. Germline CDR1 and CDR2: SGHDT and YYEEEE. Written as DNA, the CDR3 is TGTGCCAGCAGGACAGGTCTCTCTGGGGCCAACGTCCTGACTTTC. Translating gives CASRTGLSGANVLTF.

V is TRBV7-9 and J is TRBJ1-1; D possibly corresponds to TRBD1 (6 bases). This CDR3 has 16 residues. Germline V lookup: CDR1 SEHNR, CDR2 FQNEAQ (reference sequence). The V gene lost 2 bases and the J gene lost 5 bases, with 18 bases spanning the gap. CDR3 amino acids: CASSLTGGISGTEAFF. CDR3 coding DNA: TGTGCCAGCAGCTTAACGGGGGGCATTTCGGGGACTGAAGCTTTCTTT.

V gene TRBV6-4 combines with J gene TRBJ2-1; 9 bases are shared with TRBD1. After removal of 5 bases from V and 1 base from J, the junction contained 6 bases not matched to a gene. Germline CDR1 and CDR2: MRHNA and SNTAGT. The CDR3 is 16 residues long. Here the CDR3 reads CASSRKQGASYNEQFF. The CDR3 nucleotides are TGTGCCAGCAGTCGGAAACAGGGGGCGTCCTACAATGAGCAGTTCTTC.

The chain is built from TRBV19 and TRBJ2-7, with 11 bases matching TRBD2. Germline V gives CDR1 LNHDA, CDR2 SQIVND (reference sequence). Unmatched junction bases numbered 6, after V lost 4 bases and J lost 4 bases. This CDR3 region has 15 residues. The CDR3 DNA follows: TGTGCCAGTAGTAGAATAGCGGGAGGGCCTTACGAGCAGTACTTC. Its translation is CASSRIAGGPYEQYF.

The chain carries TRBV10-3 and TRBJ2-3; 12 positions agree with TRBD2. J was trimmed by 2 bases and V by 6 bases; bases with no gene match: 6. Germline V CDR1 and CDR2: ENHRY, SYGVKD. CDR3 length: 16 residues. Written as DNA, the CDR3 is TGTGCCATCAGGAAGACTAGCGGGAGTGACACAGATACGCAGTATTTT. Amino acid sequence: CAIRKTSGSDTDTQYF.

This clone has more than one count but fewer than ten. The chain combines TRBV6-5 with TRBJ2-2; a weak D match, TRBD2 (6 bases). Germline values: CDR1 MNHEY, CDR2 SVGAGI. The CDR3 totals 15 residues. Trimming pared 0 bases from V and 5 bases from J, leaving 10 bases between. CDR3 sequence: CASSYSIRGTGELFF. CDR3 nucleotide sequence: TGTGCCAGCAGTTACTCGATCCGGGGGACCGGGGAGCTGTTTTTT.

This rearrangement joins TRBV30 to TRBJ1-1; D possibly corresponds to TRBD1 (6 bases). This CDR3 is 15 amino acids long. The V gene's germline CDR1 is GTSNPN and CDR2 SVGIG (reference sequence). With 3 bases removed from V and 0 bases from J, the gap between germline ends came to 14 bases. In DNA, the CDR3 is TGTGCCTGGAGCATGACAGGTTCCATGAACACTGAAGCTTTCTTT. Translated, it gives CAWSMTGSMNTEAFF.

V usage is TRBV2 and J usage is TRBJ1-5, with a weak D call TRBD1 (6 bases). Germline V gene lookup returns CDR1 SNHLY and CDR2 FYNNEI. This CDR3 region has 14 residues. The V end lost 4 bases, the J end lost 7 bases, and 14 bases lay between the germline ends. The DNA of the CDR3 is TGTGCCAGCAGTGGGGTCCCAGGGGAGCAGCCCCAGCATTTT. Translated: CASSGVPGEQPQHF.

This clone was observed a few times. The gene calls are TRBV28 and TRBJ2-4; 8 nucleotides line up with TRBD1. In germline, CDR1 is MDHEN, CDR2 SYDVKM. This CDR3 region has 13 residues. V was pared by 6 bases and J by 13 bases, with 11 bases of the junction left unmatched. In nucleotides, the CDR3 is TGTGCCAGCAGGGACGGACAGGGAGGTTCCCAGTACTTC. This translates into CASRDGQGGSQYF.

In its sample, this clone was seen once. The chain employs TRBV19 and TRBJ2-7; perhaps TRBD2 as D (5 bases). V gave up 3 bases and J gave up 0 bases, with 18 bases separating them. Germline V gene data show CDR1 as LNHDA and CDR2 as SQIVND (reference sequence). CDR3 length: 17 residues. The CDR3, as DNA: TGTGCCAGTAGTATGAGAGGGATGGGATTCTTCTCCTACGAGCAGTACTTC. This translates into CASSMRGMGFFSYEQYF.